One sample yielded the 16 T cell receptor beta chains listed below, sequenced in a study of vaccination effects on CD4 cells after COVID-19. Isolation of CD4+ T cells took place after less than 12 days of culture. All study participants received two doses of BNT162b2 or mRNA-1273 vaccine. For these receptors, no antigen is known. TCRdb's table, derived via immunoSEQ multiplex PCR, lists solely in-frame clones and lacks some. Among about 71,000 clones, around 79% were seen once, and the ten largest hold about 2.4%. Here the sequenced sample was CD4+ T cells from PBMCs cultured without peptide, taken after COVID-19 vaccination. The receptors shown here come from a human donor who received a COVID-19 vaccine.

The chain combines TRBV3-1 (or the pseudogene TRBV3-2) with TRBJ1-2; the D gene is possibly TRBD1 (6 bases). Germline V gene lookup returns CDR1 LGHDT and CDR2 YNNKEL (reference sequence). V was pared by 4 bases and J by 2 bases, with 14 bases between. The CDR3 length is 15 residues. DNA for the CDR3: TGTGCCAGCAGCCCTTGGGACACCCGCAACTATGGCTACACCTTC. This codes for CASSPWDTRNYGYTF.

This clone was counted between two and nine times. The CDR3: CASSRGWGSGNTIYF. For the CDR3, the DNA is TGTGCCAGCAGCCGCGGGTGGGGCTCTGGAAACACCATATATTTT. This sequence joins TRBV6-5 and TRBJ1-3; the D is unclear. The CDR3 is 15 amino acids. The germline V gene encodes CDR1 MNHEY and CDR2 SVGAGI. The V and J ends lost 6 bases and 0 bases respectively, with 12 bases between them.

The chain links TRBV7-8 to TRBJ2-5; the D is unclear. This CDR3 contains 14 residues. Germline CDR1 reads SGHVS; CDR2 reads FQNEAQ. Trimming left V 2 bases short and J 3 bases short, with 10 bases between. The CDR3: CASSLNSRKETQYF. CDR3 DNA: TGTGCCAGCAGCTTAAATAGCCGCAAAGAGACCCAGTACTTC.

The chain combines TRBV6-5 with TRBJ1-2, with unresolved D. The CDR3 is 13 amino acids. The germline CDR1 and CDR2 sequences are MNHEY and SVGAGI. V lost 8 bases to trimming and J lost 2 bases, with 12 bases between them. The CDR3: CASVTALNYGYTF. The CDR3 region has the DNA TGTGCCAGCGTAACAGCATTAAACTATGGCTACACCTTC.

This chain joins TRBV3-1 (or the pseudogene TRBV3-2) and TRBJ2-1, with D possibly being TRBD2 (6 bases). Between the trimmed V and J ends, which lost 4 bases and 5 bases, there was a span of 12 bases. Germline-derived CDR1 and CDR2 are LGHDT and YNNKEL (reference sequence). The CDR3 is made up of 14 amino acids. This CDR3 reads CASSLFGGDNEQFF. Here the CDR3 DNA reads TGTGCCAGCAGCCTTTTCGGGGGTGACAATGAGCAGTTCTTC.

The DNA for the CDR3 is TGCGCCAGCAGTCGCTCCTCCGTCATGAACACTGAAGCTTTCTTT. It codes for CASSRSSVMNTEAFF. The rearrangement joins TRBV5-1 to TRBJ1-1; D is unresolved. The CDR3 extends over 15 amino acids. Germline V gives CDR1 SGHRS, CDR2 YFSETQ. V gave up 5 bases and J gave up 0 bases, with 14 bases separating them.

The V call is TRBV6-1, the J call TRBJ2-7; perhaps D is TRBD1 or TRBD2 (5 bases each). The CDR3 runs to 13 residues. Trimming shortened V by 2 bases and J by 5 bases, and 10 bases separated the two germline ends. Germline V gene data show CDR1 as MNHNS and CDR2 as SASEGT. This chain's CDR3 is CASSESGTHEQYV. The CDR3 DNA reads as TGTGCCAGCAGTGAATCCGGGACCCACGAGCAGTACGTC.

V usage is TRBV3-1 (or the pseudogene TRBV3-2) and J usage is TRBJ2-2; tentatively, D is TRBD2 (6 bases). The CDR3 is 16 amino acids. Per germline, CDR1 LGHDT and CDR2 YNNKEL (reference sequence). V lost 0 bases and J lost 2, with 10 bases in between. The CDR3 is CASSQDPGRNTGELFF. DNA of the CDR3: TGTGCCAGCAGCCAAGATCCCGGGAGAAACACCGGGGAGCTGTTTTTT.

The J gene is TRBJ2-1, the V gene TRBV6-6; 14 positions agree with TRBD2. The V gene end was trimmed by 5 bases and the J gene end by 9 bases; junction bases not matched to a gene: 12. The CDR3 is 17 residues long. CDR1 and CDR2 (germline): MNHNY, SVGAGI (reference sequence). The CDR3 loop is CASSQPRTSGGIGEQFF. The CDR3 coding sequence is TGTGCCAGCAGTCAACCTAGGACTAGCGGGGGGATCGGTGAGCAGTTCTTC.

Only a few counts were recorded for this clone. The chain links TRBV4-1 to TRBJ2-2; D possibly uses TRBD1 or TRBD2 (9 bases each). Germline V gene data show CDR1 as MGHRA and CDR2 as YSYEKL. Trimming removed 0 bases from V and 4 bases from J, with 30 bases in between. This CDR3 has 22 residues. CDR3 amino acids: CASSQDRGGQGVSGGVTGELFF. For the CDR3, the DNA is TGCGCCAGCAGCCAAGACCGGGGGGGACAGGGAGTTAGCGGGGGAGTCACCGGGGAGCTGTTTTTT.

The V gene is TRBV11-3, the J gene TRBJ1-1; D is unclear. Looked up from germline, CDR1 is SGHNT and CDR2 is YENEEA. CDR3 size: 13 residues. V shed 5 bases and J shed 2 bases, with 9 bases lying between them. The CDR3 coding sequence is TGTGCCAGCAGCCTAAACAGAAACACTGAAGCTTTCTTT. Translated: CASSLNRNTEAFF.

This clone came up once. This sequence joins TRBV10-3 and TRBJ2-3; 9 bases map to TRBD2. The V gene end was trimmed by 9 bases and the J gene end by 2 bases; junction bases not matched to a gene: 3. Germline V gene data show CDR1 as ENHRY and CDR2 as SYGVKD. The CDR3 runs to 13 residues. This CDR3 is CAIGTSLTDTQYF. CDR3 bases: TGTGCCATTGGGACTAGCCTCACAGATACGCAGTATTTT.

J is TRBJ2-3 and V is TRBV5-6; D unclear. V lost 0 bases and J lost 2, with 10 bases in between. CDR1 is SGHDT, CDR2 YYEEEE, per germline. The CDR3 has 15 amino acids. CDR3 region: CASSLVQRDTDTQYF. The CDR3 coding sequence is TGTGCCAGCAGCTTGGTTCAACGTGACACAGATACGCAGTATTTT.

The chain has TRBV24-1 and TRBJ2-5; the match to TRBD1 covers 12 bases. In germline, CDR1 is KGHDR, CDR2 SFDVKD. The CDR3 runs 16 residues. V lost 5 bases, J lost 3 bases, and 6 bases stayed unmatched. The chain's CDR3 is CATSASGTGGEETQYF. CDR3 coding DNA: TGTGCCACCAGTGCCTCCGGGACAGGGGGCGAAGAGACCCAGTACTTC.

This rearrangement joins TRBV4-3 to TRBJ2-1, with D tentatively TRBD1 or TRBD2 (5 bases each). The CDR3 covers 15 residues. The germline V and J ends were trimmed by 0 bases and 7 bases, with 13 bases remaining between them. Germline V gene sequence: CDR1 LGHNA, CDR2 YSLEER. As DNA, the CDR3 is TGCGCCAGCAGCCAAGAAGTCGGGACGTGGAATGAGCAGTTCTTC. Its translation is CASSQEVGTWNEQFF.

This clone appeared a few times. The chain couples TRBV5-8 to TRBJ1-1; 7 bases line up with TRBD1. V was pared by 7 bases and J by 4 bases, with 13 bases of the junction left unmatched. The CDR3 is made up of 15 amino acids. CDR1 SGHTS and CDR2 YDEGEE come from the germline V gene. For the CDR3, the DNA is TGTGCCAGCCCCTCCGGAGGGGGCGAAAGCACTGAAGCTTTCTTT. Translation gives CASPSGGGESTEAFF.